A single sample gave rise to the 12 T cell receptor beta chains below, sequenced in a study of blood T cell repertoires in COVID-19. The data were produced by immunoSEQ multiplex PCR, yet TCRdb's version contains in-frame clones alone and is incomplete. The table shows roughly 100,000 clones, with about 85% occurring only once. Sequencing input: peripheral blood. All receptors derive from a man aged 45-65 years with active COVID-19.

The chain has TRBV7-2 and TRBJ2-5; D unresolved. V was trimmed by 2 bases and J by 5 bases, leaving 15 bases between them. CDR3 size: 15 residues. Germline V CDR1 and CDR2: SGHTA, FQGNSA. CDR3 nucleotide sequence: TGTGCCAGCAGCTTATCGGGTCCTAGGTGGGAGACCCAGTACTTC. Protein sequence: CASSLSGPRWETQYF.

The rearrangement joins TRBV7-9 to TRBJ2-2; TRBD2 is a possible D gene (6 bases). Germline V lookup: CDR1 SEHNR, CDR2 FQNEAQ (reference sequence). V lost 1 base and J lost 13, with 16 bases in between. There are 14 residues in the CDR3. Here the CDR3 DNA reads TGTGCCAGCAGCTTAGGATTCAGGGAGGCGCGGCTGTTTTTT. This encodes CASSLGFREARLFF.

This clone occurred a few times. The chain joins TRBV7-2 to TRBJ1-6; tentative D call: TRBD1 (5 bases). Germline V lookup: CDR1 SGHTA, CDR2 FQGNSA. Trimming removed 5 bases at V and 6 bases at J, with 14 bases between. This CDR3 is 15 amino acids long. In nucleotides, the CDR3 is TGTGCCAGCAGCCTGCAGGGCTATGGTAATTCACCCCTCCACTTT. This codes for CASSLQGYGNSPLHF.

The chain links TRBV6-2 or TRBV6-3 to TRBJ2-7, with D tentatively TRBD2 (5 bases). The length of the CDR3 is 17 residues. V lost 2 bases to trimming and J lost 0 bases, with 17 bases between them. Per the germline V gene, CDR1 is MNHEY and CDR2 is SVGEGT. The chain's CDR3 is CASSYTAGIPSSYEQYF. The CDR3, as DNA: TGTGCCAGCAGTTACACGGCCGGGATTCCAAGCTCCTACGAGCAGTACTTC.

The rearrangement joins TRBV29-1 to TRBJ2-3; no firm D call. The CDR3 extends over 12 amino acids. Germline CDR1 and CDR2: SQVTM and ANQGSEA. V was cut by 7 bases and J by 1 base, with 9 bases left in between. The CDR3 nucleotides read TGCAGCGATGACCCGGGCACAGATACGCAGTATTTT. Translated: CSDDPGTDTQYF.

The genes are TRBV15 and TRBJ1-6; the D gene is possibly TRBD1 (5 bases). The CDR3 spans 14 residues. V lost 7 bases, J lost 7 bases, and 14 bases lay in between. The germline V gene has CDR1 LNHNV and CDR2 YYDKDF (reference sequence). The CDR3 nucleotides read TGTGCCACCACCAGGGAGCTTGCGAATTCACCCCTCCACTTT. Its translation is CATTRELANSPLHF.

The chain employs TRBV21-1 and TRBJ2-1; the D call TRBD1 from the table was never checked on the DNA. TRBV21-1 is designated a pseudogene. This CDR3 region has 20 residues. CDR3 nucleotides: TGTGCCAGCACCGTTTCCCGGAACAGTCGGCAAACATTTAGAAACAATGAGCAGTTCTTC. It encodes CASTVSRNSRQTFRNNEQFF.

This clone was seen once. This chain connects TRBV6-6 to TRBJ2-3; 9 positions match TRBD2. The CDR3 runs 16 residues. The germline CDR1 and CDR2 sequences are MNHNY and SVGAGI (reference sequence). V shed 3 bases and J 0 bases; nucleotides not matched to a gene: 4. CDR3 bases: TGTGCCAGCAGTTATCTGGCGGGGGGGAGCACAGATACGCAGTATTTT. Residues: CASSYLAGGSTDTQYF.

The CDR3 DNA reads TGTGCCAGCAGCTTAGGGGACAGGGTCTATGGCTACACCTTC. Translated: CASSLGDRVYGYTF. The gene calls are TRBV7-2 and TRBJ1-2, with 9 nucleotides matching TRBD1. Germline V gene sequence: CDR1 SGHTA, CDR2 FQGNSA. The CDR3 is made up of 14 amino acids. The V segment lost 1 base and the J segment 4 bases; nucleotides outside the gene matches: 1.

The chain has TRBV2 and TRBJ1-5; TRBD1 agrees at 8 bases. Germline V gives CDR1 SNHLY, CDR2 FYNNEI. V dropped 6 bases and J dropped 0; count of bases not matched to a gene: 1. The CDR3 has 14 residues. As DNA, the CDR3 is TGTGCCAGCAGCACAGGGGGTAGCAATCAGCCCCAGCATTTT. It encodes CASSTGGSNQPQHF.

The chain carries TRBV4-1 and TRBJ2-1; 10 nucleotides line up with TRBD2. V trimming: 2 bases; J trimming: 4 bases; junction bases outside the gene matches: 8. The germline V gene encodes CDR1 MGHRA and CDR2 YSYEKL. This CDR3 has 17 residues. CDR3 DNA: TGCGCCAGCAGCCAAAGTCTACTAGCGGGGAATTACAATGAGCAGTTCTTC. Translated, it gives CASSQSLLAGNYNEQFF.

This chain joins TRBV5-8 and TRBJ1-5, with D perhaps TRBD1 (5 bases). Trimming shortened V by 1 base and J by 7 bases, and 9 bases separated the two germline ends. The V gene's germline CDR1 is SGHTS and CDR2 YDEGEE. The CDR3 covers 13 residues. CDR3 loop: CASSLMGPQPQHF. CDR3 sequence (DNA): TGTGCCAGCAGCTTGATGGGGCCCCAGCCCCAGCATTTT.